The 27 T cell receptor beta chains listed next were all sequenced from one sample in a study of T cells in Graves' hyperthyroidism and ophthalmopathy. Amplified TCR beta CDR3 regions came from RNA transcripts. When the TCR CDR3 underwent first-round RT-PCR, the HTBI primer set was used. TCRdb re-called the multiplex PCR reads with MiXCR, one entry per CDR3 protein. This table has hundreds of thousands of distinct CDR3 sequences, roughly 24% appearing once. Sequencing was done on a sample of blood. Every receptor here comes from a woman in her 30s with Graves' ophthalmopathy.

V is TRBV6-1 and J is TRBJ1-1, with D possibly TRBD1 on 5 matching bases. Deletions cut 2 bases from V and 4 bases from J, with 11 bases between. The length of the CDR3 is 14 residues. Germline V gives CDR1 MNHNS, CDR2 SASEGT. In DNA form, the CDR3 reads TGTGCCAGCAGTGAACAGGGATACGGCACTGAAGCTTTCTTT. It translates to CASSEQGYGTEAFF.

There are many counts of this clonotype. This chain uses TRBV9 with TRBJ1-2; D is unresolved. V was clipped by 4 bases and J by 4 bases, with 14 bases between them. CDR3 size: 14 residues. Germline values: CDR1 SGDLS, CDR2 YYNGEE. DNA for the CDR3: TGTGCCAGCAGCTTCGGGTCCCTTGCCTATGGCTACACCTTC. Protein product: CASSFGSLAYGYTF.

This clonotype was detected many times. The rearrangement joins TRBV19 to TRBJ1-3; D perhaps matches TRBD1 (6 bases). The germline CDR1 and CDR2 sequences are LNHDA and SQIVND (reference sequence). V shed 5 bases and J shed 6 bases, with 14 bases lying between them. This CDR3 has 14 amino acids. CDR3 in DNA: TGTGCCAGTAGTCCACAGGGAAGTGAAAACACCATATATTTT. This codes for CASSPQGSENTIYF.

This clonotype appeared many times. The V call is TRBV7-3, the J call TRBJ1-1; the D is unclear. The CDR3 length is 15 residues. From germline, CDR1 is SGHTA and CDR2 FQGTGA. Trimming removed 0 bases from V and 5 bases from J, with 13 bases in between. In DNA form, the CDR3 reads TGTGCCAGCAGCTTAACATGGGGAGGTGGAACTGAAGCTTTCTTT. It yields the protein CASSLTWGGGTEAFF.

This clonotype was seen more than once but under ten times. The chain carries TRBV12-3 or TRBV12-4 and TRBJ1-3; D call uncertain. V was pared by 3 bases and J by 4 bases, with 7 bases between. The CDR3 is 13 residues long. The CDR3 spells CASSFSAGNTIYF. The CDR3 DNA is TGTGCCAGCAGTTTCTCGGCAGGAAACACCATATATTTT.

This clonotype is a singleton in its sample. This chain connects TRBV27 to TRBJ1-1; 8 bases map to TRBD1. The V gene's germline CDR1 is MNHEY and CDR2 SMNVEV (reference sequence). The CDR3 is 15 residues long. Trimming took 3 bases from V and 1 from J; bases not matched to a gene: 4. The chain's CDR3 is CASSLSTGGNTEAFF. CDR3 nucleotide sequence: TGTGCCAGCAGTTTGTCAACAGGGGGGAACACTGAAGCTTTCTTT.

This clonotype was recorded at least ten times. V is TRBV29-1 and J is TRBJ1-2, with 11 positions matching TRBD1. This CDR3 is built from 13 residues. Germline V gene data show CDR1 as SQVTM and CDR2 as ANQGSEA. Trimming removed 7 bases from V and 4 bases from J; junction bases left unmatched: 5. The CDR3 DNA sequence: TGCAGCGCAGGACAGGGGGCGAGCTATGGCTACACCTTC. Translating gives CSAGQGASYGYTF. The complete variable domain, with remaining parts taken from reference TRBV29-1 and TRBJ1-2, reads SAVISQKPSRDICQRGTSLTIQCQVDSQVTMMFWYRQQPGQSLTLIATANQGSEATYESGFVIDKFPISRPNLTFSTLTVSNMSPEDSSIYLCSAGQGASYGYTFGSGTRLTVV.

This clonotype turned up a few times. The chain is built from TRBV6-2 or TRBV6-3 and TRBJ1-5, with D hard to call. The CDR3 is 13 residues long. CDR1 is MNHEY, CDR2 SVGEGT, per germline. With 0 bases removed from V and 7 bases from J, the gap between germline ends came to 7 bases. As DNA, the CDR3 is TGTGCCAGCAGTTACTCGGATAGGCAGCCCCAGCATTTT. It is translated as CASSYSDRQPQHF.

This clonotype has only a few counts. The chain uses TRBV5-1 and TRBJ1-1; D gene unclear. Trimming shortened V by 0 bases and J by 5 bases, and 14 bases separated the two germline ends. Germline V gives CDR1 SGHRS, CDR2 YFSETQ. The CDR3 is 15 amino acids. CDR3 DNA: TGCGCCAGCAGCTTGGATCCGGATGTGGGGACTGAAGCTTTCTTT. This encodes CASSLDPDVGTEAFF.

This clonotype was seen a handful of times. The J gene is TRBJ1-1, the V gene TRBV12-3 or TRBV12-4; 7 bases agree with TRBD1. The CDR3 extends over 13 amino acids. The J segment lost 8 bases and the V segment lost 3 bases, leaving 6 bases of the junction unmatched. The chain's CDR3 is CASSFTGALEAFF. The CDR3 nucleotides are TGTGCCAGCAGTTTTACAGGGGCCCTGGAAGCTTTCTTT.

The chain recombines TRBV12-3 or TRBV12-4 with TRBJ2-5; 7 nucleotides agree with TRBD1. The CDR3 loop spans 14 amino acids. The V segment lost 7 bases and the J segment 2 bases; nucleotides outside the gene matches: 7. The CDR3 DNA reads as TGTGCCAGCACCTTGGGACAGCAACAAGAGACCCAGTACTTC. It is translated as CASTLGQQQETQYF.

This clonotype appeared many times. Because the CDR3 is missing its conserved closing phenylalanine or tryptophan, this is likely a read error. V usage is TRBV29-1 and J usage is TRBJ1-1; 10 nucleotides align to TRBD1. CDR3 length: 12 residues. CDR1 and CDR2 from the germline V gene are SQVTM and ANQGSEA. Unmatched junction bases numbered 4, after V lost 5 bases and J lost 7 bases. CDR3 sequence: CSVWTGGGEAFL. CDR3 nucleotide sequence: TGCAGCGTTTGGACAGGGGGAGGTGAAGCTTTCCTT.

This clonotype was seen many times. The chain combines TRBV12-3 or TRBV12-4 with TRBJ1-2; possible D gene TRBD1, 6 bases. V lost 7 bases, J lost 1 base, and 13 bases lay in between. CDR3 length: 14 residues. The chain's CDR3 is CASKMTGDNYGYTF. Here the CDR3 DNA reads TGTGCCAGCAAGATGACAGGAGATAACTATGGCTACACCTTC.

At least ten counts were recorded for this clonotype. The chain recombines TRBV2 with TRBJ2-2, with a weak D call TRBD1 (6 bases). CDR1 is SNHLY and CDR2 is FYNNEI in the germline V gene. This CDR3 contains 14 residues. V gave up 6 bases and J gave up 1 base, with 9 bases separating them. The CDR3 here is CASSARGNTGELFF. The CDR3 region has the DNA TGTGCCAGCAGCGCCAGGGGGAACACCGGGGAGCTGTTTTTT.

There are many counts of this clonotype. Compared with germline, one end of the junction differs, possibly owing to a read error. The CDR3 nucleotides read TGTGCCAGCAGTCCGCGGACAGGACCTGACGCACTCTTC. Residues: CASSPRTGPDALF. V is TRBV6-1 and J is TRBJ1-2, with 7 bases lining up with TRBD1. Germline V gene data show CDR1 as MNHNS and CDR2 as SASEGT. This CDR3 comprises 13 residues.

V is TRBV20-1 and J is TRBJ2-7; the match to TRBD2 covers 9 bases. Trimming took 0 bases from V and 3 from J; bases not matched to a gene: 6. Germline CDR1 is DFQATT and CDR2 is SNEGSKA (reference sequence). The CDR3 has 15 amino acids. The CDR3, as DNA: TGCAGTGCTAGAGATCAGGCTAGCGGGATCTACGAGCAGTACTTC. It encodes CSARDQASGIYEQYF.

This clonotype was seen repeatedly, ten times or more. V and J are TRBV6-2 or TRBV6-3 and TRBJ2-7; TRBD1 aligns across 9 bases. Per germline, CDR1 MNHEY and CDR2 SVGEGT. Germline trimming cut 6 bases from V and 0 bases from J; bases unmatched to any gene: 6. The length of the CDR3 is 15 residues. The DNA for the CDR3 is TGTGCCAGCAGCGACCGGACAGGGGACTCCTACGAGCAGTACTTC. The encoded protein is CASSDRTGDSYEQYF.

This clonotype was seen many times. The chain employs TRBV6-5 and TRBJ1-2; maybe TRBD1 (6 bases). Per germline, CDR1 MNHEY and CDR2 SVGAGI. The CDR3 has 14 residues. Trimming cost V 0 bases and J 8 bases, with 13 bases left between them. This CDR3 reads CASSYSGQQSGYTF. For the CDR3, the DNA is TGTGCCAGCAGTTACTCAGGACAGCAATCCGGCTACACCTTC.

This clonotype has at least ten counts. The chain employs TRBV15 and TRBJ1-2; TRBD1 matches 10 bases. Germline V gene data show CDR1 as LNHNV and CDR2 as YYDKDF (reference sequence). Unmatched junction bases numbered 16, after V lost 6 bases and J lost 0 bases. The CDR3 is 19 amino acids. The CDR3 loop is CATSTRDRGFSFTNYGYTF. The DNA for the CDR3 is TGTGCCACCAGTACCCGGGACAGGGGTTTTAGTTTTACTAACTATGGCTACACCTTC.

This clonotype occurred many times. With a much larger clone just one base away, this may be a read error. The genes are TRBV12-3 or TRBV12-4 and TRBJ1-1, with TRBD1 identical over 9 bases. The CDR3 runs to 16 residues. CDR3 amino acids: CASSSAPGTGNTEALF. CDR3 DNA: TGTGCCAGCAGTTCCGCACCCGGGACAGGGAACACTGAAGCTCTCTTT.

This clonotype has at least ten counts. The CDR3 coding sequence is TGTGCCAGCAGCTTGGTCCGTGTCAGGGGGAATCAGCCCCAGCATTTT. This sequence encodes CASSLVRVRGNQPQHF. The gene calls are TRBV5-5 and TRBJ1-5; 7 nucleotides line up with TRBD1. CDR1 and CDR2 from the germline V gene are SGHKS and YYEKEE (reference sequence). V was pared by 0 bases and J by 4 bases, with 7 bases of the junction left unmatched. CDR3 size: 16 residues.

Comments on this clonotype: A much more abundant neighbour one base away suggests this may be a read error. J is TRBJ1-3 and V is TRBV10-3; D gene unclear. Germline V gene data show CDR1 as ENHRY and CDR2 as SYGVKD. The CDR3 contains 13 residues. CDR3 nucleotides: TGTGCCATCAGTGATAATAATGGATACACCATATATTTT. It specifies CAISDNNGYTIYF.

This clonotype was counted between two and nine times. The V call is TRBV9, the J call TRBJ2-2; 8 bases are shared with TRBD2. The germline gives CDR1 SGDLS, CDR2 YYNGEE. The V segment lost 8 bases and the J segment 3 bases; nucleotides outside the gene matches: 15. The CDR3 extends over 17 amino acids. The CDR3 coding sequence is TGTGCCAGGGCGGGGGGAGCGGGACTAAACGACACCGGGGAGCTGTTTTTT. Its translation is CARAGGAGLNDTGELFF.

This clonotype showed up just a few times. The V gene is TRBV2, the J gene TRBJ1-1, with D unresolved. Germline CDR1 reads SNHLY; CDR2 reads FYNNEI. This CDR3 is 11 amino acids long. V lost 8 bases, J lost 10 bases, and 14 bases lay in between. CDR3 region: CASGIYFSAFF. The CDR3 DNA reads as TGTGCCAGCGGAATTTATTTTTCAGCTTTCTTT.

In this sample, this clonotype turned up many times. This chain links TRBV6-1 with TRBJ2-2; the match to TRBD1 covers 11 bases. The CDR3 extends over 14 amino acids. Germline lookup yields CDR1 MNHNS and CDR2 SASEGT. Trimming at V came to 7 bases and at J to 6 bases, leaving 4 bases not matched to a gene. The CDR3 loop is CASKGTGGAGELFF. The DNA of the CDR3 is TGTGCCAGCAAAGGGACAGGGGGAGCCGGGGAGCTGTTTTTT.

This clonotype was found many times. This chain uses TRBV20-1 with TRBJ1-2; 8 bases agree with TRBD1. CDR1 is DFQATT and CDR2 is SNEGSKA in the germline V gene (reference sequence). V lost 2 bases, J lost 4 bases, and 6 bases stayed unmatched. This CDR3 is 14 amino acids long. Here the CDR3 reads CSARQGALSYGYTF. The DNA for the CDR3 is TGCAGTGCTAGACAGGGGGCCCTTTCCTATGGCTACACCTTC.

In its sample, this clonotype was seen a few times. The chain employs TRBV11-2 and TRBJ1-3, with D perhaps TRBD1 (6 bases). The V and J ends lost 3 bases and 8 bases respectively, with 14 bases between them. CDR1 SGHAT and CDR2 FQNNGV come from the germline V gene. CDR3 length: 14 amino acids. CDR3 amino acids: CASSLYRDLDTIYF. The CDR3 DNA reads TGTGCCAGCAGCTTGTACAGGGATTTAGACACCATATATTTT.